Following are 24 T cell receptor beta chains from one sample sequenced in a study of long-term antiretroviral therapy in people with HIV. Survey-level immunoSEQ v3.0 assays were run. Assay used: immunoSEQ multiplex PCR; TCRdb lists only in-frame clones, some missing. The repertoire holds about 8,600 clones, with around 84% as singletons. This specimen consisted of unsorted PBMCs, obtained 0.6 years before starting antiretroviral therapy. The receptors stem from a man aged 40-50 years with HIV.

The chain employs TRBV5-4 and TRBJ1-6, with 7 nucleotides matching TRBD1. The V gene's germline CDR1 is SGHNT and CDR2 YYREEE (reference sequence). V gave up 4 bases and J gave up 5 bases; unmatched junction bases: 9. This CDR3 contains 16 residues. CDR3 sequence (DNA): TGTGCCAGCAGCCCGCCGGCCGGGACAGATAATTCACCCCTCCACTTT. Translated, it gives CASSPPAGTDNSPLHF.

The chain links TRBV19 to TRBJ1-2; 7 bases fit TRBD1. In germline, CDR1 is LNHDA, CDR2 SQIVND (reference sequence). This CDR3 spans 14 amino acids. With V trimmed by 5 bases and J by 6 bases, 9 bases remained unmatched. CDR3 loop: CASSEGAQQDGYTF. CDR3 coding DNA: TGTGCCAGTAGTGAGGGGGCGCAGCAGGATGGCTACACCTTC. Looking up the rest from reference TRBV19 and TRBJ1-2 gives the full variable domain: DGGITQSPKYLFRKEGQNVTLSCEQNLNHDAMYWYRQDPGQGLRLIYYSQIVNDFQKGDIAEGYSVSREKKESFPLTVTSAQKNPTAFYLCASSEGAQQDGYTFGSGTRLTVV.

V usage is TRBV5-6 and J usage is TRBJ2-1; no reliable D call. The germline gives CDR1 SGHDT, CDR2 YYEEEE. CDR3 length equals 15 residues. Trimming left V 3 bases short and J 3 bases short, with 13 bases between. CDR3 region: CASSSDPRDYNEQFF. The CDR3 DNA reads as TGTGCCAGCAGCTCGGACCCTAGGGACTACAATGAGCAGTTCTTC.

The chain uses TRBV10-3 and TRBJ1-1; 11 bases agree with TRBD1. Trimming took 4 bases from V and 4 from J; bases not matched to a gene: 5. Germline CDR1 and CDR2: ENHRY and SYGVKD. The CDR3 spans 15 residues. CDR3 region: CAISGLGQGVTEAFF. CDR3 coding DNA: TGTGCCATCAGTGGGCTGGGACAGGGGGTCACTGAAGCTTTCTTT.

This clone was counted a single time. The J gene is TRBJ1-2, the V gene TRBV27; the D is unclear. Deletions cut 6 bases from V and 4 bases from J, with 18 bases between. The CDR3 length is 15 residues. The V gene's germline CDR1 is MNHEY and CDR2 SMNVEV (reference sequence). This chain's CDR3 is CASRNNLDVLYGYTF. In DNA, the CDR3 is TGTGCCAGCAGGAACAATCTTGATGTCCTCTATGGCTACACCTTC.

Notes on this clone: In the same sample, other DNA sequences code for this CDR3. The chain links TRBV5-8 to TRBJ1-6; TRBD1 is a possible D gene (6 bases). The CDR3 totals 17 residues. The V gene's germline CDR1 is SGHTS and CDR2 YDEGEE. The V end lost 1 base, the J end lost 2 bases, and 13 bases lay between the germline ends. CDR3 sequence: CASSLISGGAYNSPLHF. As DNA, the CDR3 is TGTGCCAGCAGCTTGATCTCGGGGGGCGCCTATAATTCACCCCTCCACTTT.

A remark on this clone: Other DNA sequences in this specimen translate into the identical CDR3. The chain combines TRBV25-1 with TRBJ1-3; D is ambiguous. The CDR3 contains 15 residues. Between the trimmed V and J ends, which lost 1 base and 4 bases, there was a span of 11 bases. From germline, CDR1 is MGHDK and CDR2 SYGVNS. CDR3 nucleotide sequence: TGTGCCAGCAGTGAATTTACGACCGGAGGAAACACCATATATTTT. The encoded protein is CASSEFTTGGNTIYF.

The J gene is TRBJ1-1, the V gene TRBV29-1; D is perhaps TRBD1 (6 bases). CDR1 SQVTM and CDR2 ANQGSEA come from the germline V gene. V was cut by 6 bases and J by 2 bases, with 13 bases left in between. The CDR3 extends over 13 amino acids. This chain's CDR3 is CSVPTGSNTEAFF. CDR3 bases: TGCAGCGTCCCCACAGGGTCAAACACTGAAGCTTTCTTT. Full variable domain (outside the CDR3, taken from reference TRBV29-1 and TRBJ1-1): SAVISQKPSRDICQRGTSLTIQCQVDSQVTMMFWYRQQPGQSLTLIATANQGSEATYESGFVIDKFPISRPNLTFSTLTVSNMSPEDSSIYLCSVPTGSNTEAFFGQGTRLTVV.

In its sample, this clone ranks as medium-sized. The chain recombines TRBV13 with TRBJ1-2, with TRBD1 as a possible D gene (6 bases). Germline V gene lookup returns CDR1 PRHDT and CDR2 FYEKMQ (reference sequence). The CDR3 totals 15 residues. Between the trimmed V and J ends, which lost 4 bases and 3 bases, there was a span of 15 bases. CDR3 in DNA: TGTGCCAGCAGCTGGCCTGAGGAGGGGGACTATGGCTACACCTTC. The encoded protein is CASSWPEEGDYGYTF.

The chain links TRBV10-3 to TRBJ1-3, with a possible D match to TRBD1 (6 bases). The ends were cut back, 6 bases at V and 4 bases at J, with 7 bases in the middle. CDR3 length: 12 amino acids. Per the germline V gene, CDR1 is ENHRY and CDR2 is SYGVKD. The CDR3 here is CAIRDSGNTIYF. The CDR3 nucleotides are TGTGCCATCAGGGACAGCGGAAACACCATATATTTT.

The rearrangement links TRBV4-2 to TRBJ2-3; TRBD2 aligns across 8 bases. The CDR3 totals 17 residues. The V gene end was trimmed by 0 bases and the J gene end by 2 bases; junction bases not matched to a gene: 7. Germline CDR1 LGHNA, CDR2 YNFKEQ. The CDR3 DNA reads TGTGCCAGCAGCCAAGATGCAACTAGCGGCCCCACAGATACGCAGTATTTT. It specifies CASSQDATSGPTDTQYF.

The rearrangement joins TRBV7-9 to TRBJ2-7, with a possible D match to TRBD2 (5 bases). CDR1 and CDR2 (germline): SEHNR, FQNEAQ (reference sequence). CDR3 length: 15 amino acids. V lost 5 bases and J 2 bases, leaving 16 bases between the germline ends. The CDR3 coding sequence is TGTGCCAGCAGCGCCGAAAGGACTTATCCCTACGAGCAGTACTTC. Translated: CASSAERTYPYEQYF.

The chain carries TRBV11-1 and TRBJ2-7; D perhaps matches TRBD2 (5 bases). In germline, CDR1 is SGHAT, CDR2 FQDESV (reference sequence). CDR3 length equals 13 residues. V gave up 5 bases and J gave up 4 bases, with 12 bases separating them. The CDR3 bases are TGTGCCAGCAGCGAGGGAAGAGGTTACGAGCAGTACTTC. It codes for CASSEGRGYEQYF.

V usage is TRBV6-5 and J usage is TRBJ1-2, with TRBD1 matching over 7 bases. CDR1 and CDR2 from the germline V gene are MNHEY and SVGAGI. This CDR3 has 13 residues. Losses at the gene ends were 5 bases for V and 6 bases for J; bases not matched to a gene: 6. CDR3 protein: CASSKTGMDGYTF. The CDR3 nucleotides are TGTGCCAGCAGTAAGACAGGGATGGATGGCTACACCTTC.

The genes are TRBV6-5 and TRBJ2-6; no clear D gene. Germline V gives CDR1 MNHEY, CDR2 SVGAGI. The CDR3 runs 14 residues. Trimming shortened V by 6 bases and J by 0 bases, and 6 bases separated the two germline ends. The CDR3 DNA reads as TGTGCCAGCAGACTAACCTCTGGGGCCAACGTCCTGACTTTC. Its protein product is CASRLTSGANVLTF.

This chain joins TRBV6-5 and TRBJ2-2; D gene unclear. The CDR3 is 12 residues long. V dropped 0 bases and J dropped 9 bases, with 5 bases sitting between them. Germline CDR1 MNHEY, CDR2 SVGAGI. Here the CDR3 reads CASSYSGRELFF. DNA of the CDR3: TGTGCCAGCAGTTACTCGGGCCGGGAGCTGTTTTTT.

The CDR3 sequence: CASSYQRPGGTYEQYF. The CDR3 nucleotides read TGTGCCAGCAGTTACCAACGGCCAGGGGGCACCTACGAGCAGTACTTC. V usage is TRBV6-6 and J usage is TRBJ2-7; the match to TRBD1 covers 8 bases. CDR3 length: 16 residues. Germline CDR1 is MNHNY and CDR2 is SVGAGI (reference sequence). Losses at the gene ends were 2 bases for V and 2 bases for J; bases not matched to a gene: 8.

This chain connects TRBV7-9 to TRBJ1-2; D might be TRBD1 (5 bases). Deletions cut 5 bases from V and 0 bases from J, with 7 bases between. From germline, CDR1 is SEHNR and CDR2 FQNEAQ (reference sequence). This CDR3 spans 13 amino acids. This chain's CDR3 is CASSQGSNYGYTF. As DNA, the CDR3 is TGTGCCAGCAGCCAGGGTTCTAACTATGGCTACACCTTC.

The J gene is TRBJ1-1, the V gene TRBV4-1; D is possibly TRBD1 (5 bases). The CDR3 runs to 15 residues. Trimming shortened V by 1 base and J by 1 base, and 10 bases separated the two germline ends. The V gene's germline CDR1 is MGHRA and CDR2 YSYEKL. CDR3 region: CASSQVGGANTEAFF. CDR3 nucleotides: TGCGCCAGCAGCCAAGTCGGGGGAGCGAACACTGAAGCTTTCTTT.

The chain joins TRBV27 to TRBJ1-6, with 9 nucleotides matching TRBD1. V shed 6 bases and J 10 bases; nucleotides not matched to a gene: 16. The CDR3 is 17 amino acids. The germline CDR1 and CDR2 sequences are MNHEY and SMNVEV (reference sequence). CDR3: CASSAWGRWTGDSPLHF. In DNA, the CDR3 is TGTGCCAGCAGCGCGTGGGGCCGGTGGACAGGGGACTCACCCCTCCACTTT.

The rearrangement uses TRBV10-1 and TRBJ2-1; tentatively, D is TRBD1 (5 bases). This CDR3 has 17 residues. Per germline, CDR1 WNHNN and CDR2 SYGVQD (reference sequence). V was shortened by 3 bases and J by 5 bases, with 20 bases between the two germline ends. The CDR3 sequence: CASSESVPTATDNEQFF. CDR3 bases: TGCGCCAGCAGTGAATCGGTTCCGACAGCTACGGACAATGAGCAGTTCTTC.

This chain's CDR3 is CASSLDATATEAFF. The CDR3 DNA follows: TGTGCCAGCAGCTTGGACGCTACGGCCACTGAAGCTTTCTTT. The chain combines TRBV5-4 with TRBJ1-1; no firm D call. The germline CDR1 and CDR2 sequences are SGHNT and YYREEE (reference sequence). The CDR3 extends over 14 amino acids. Trimming cost V 0 bases and J 4 bases, with 10 bases left between them.

The V call is TRBV5-4, the J call TRBJ2-3, with D perhaps matching TRBD2 (6 bases). Germline V lookup: CDR1 SGHNT, CDR2 YYREEE (reference sequence). The CDR3 is made up of 15 amino acids. V dropped 3 bases and J dropped 2 bases, with 13 bases sitting between them. CDR3 DNA sequence: TGTGCCAGCAGCTCGGGACTCTTAGTCACAGATACGCAGTATTTT. This translates into CASSSGLLVTDTQYF.

As for this clone: At one end the junction does not follow the germline gene, possibly because of a read error. V is TRBV5-3 and J is TRBJ2-5, with 11 bases matching TRBD2. TRBV5-3 is labeled an ORF, and its function is uncertain. The CDR3 is made up of 15 amino acids. The CDR3 sequence: CASSVAGGKQETQYF. The CDR3 region has the DNA TGCGCCTCATCGGTAGCGGGGGGGAAGCAAGAGACCCAGTACTTC.